This T cell receptor (beta chain) was recorded in a study of blood T cell repertoires in COVID-19. V lost 5 bases and J lost 4; bases outside the gene matches: 4. Looked up from germline, CDR1 is ENHRY and CDR2 is SYGVKD. This CDR3 has 13 amino acids. The method was immunoSEQ multiplex PCR; TCRdb's version includes in-frame clones alone and lacks a portion of them. This sample has under 250,000 clones, with roughly four fifths found just once. Sequenced input: peripheral blood. The chain is built from TRBV10-3 and TRBJ1-2; TRBD1 matches 7 bases. The sequence came from a woman aged 65 to 85 with acute or convalescent COVID-19. The CDR3 spells CAISTGEAYGYTF. The CDR3 nucleotides read TGTGCCATCAGTACAGGGGAGGCCTATGGCTACACCTTC.